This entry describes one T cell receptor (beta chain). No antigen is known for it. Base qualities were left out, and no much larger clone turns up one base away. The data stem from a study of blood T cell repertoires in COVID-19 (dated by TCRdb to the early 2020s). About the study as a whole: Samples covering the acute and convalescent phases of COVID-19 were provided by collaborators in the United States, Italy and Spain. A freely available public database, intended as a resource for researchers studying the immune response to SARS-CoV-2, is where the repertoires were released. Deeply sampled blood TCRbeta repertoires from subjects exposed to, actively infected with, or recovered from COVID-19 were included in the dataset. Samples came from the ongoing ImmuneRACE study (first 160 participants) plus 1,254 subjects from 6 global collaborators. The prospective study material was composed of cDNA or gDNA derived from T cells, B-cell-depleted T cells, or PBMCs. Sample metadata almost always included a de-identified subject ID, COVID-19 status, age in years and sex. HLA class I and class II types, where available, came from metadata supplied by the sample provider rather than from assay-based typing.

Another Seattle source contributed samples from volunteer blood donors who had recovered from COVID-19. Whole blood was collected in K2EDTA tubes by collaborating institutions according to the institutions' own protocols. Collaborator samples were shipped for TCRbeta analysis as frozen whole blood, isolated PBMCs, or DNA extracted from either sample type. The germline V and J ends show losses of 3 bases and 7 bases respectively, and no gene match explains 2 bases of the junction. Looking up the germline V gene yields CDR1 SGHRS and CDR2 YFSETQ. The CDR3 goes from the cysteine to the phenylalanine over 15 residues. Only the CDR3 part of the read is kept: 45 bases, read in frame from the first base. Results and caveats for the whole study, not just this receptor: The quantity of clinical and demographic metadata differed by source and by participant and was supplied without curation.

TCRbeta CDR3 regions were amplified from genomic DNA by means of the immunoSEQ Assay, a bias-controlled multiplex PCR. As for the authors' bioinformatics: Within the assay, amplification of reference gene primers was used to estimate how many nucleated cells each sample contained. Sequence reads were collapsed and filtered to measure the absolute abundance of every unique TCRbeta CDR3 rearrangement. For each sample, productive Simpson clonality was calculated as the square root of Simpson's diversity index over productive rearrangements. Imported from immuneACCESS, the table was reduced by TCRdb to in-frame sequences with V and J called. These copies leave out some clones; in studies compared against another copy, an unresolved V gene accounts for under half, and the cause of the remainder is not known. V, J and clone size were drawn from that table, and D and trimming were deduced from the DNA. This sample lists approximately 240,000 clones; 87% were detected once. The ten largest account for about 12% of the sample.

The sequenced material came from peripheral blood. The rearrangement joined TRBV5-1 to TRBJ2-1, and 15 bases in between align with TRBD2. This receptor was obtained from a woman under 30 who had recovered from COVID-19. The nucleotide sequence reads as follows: TGCGCCAGCAGCTCCGGGACTAGCGGGGGGAATGAGCAGTTCTTC. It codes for CASSSGTSGGNEQFF.